These 23 T cell receptor beta chains share one sample of origin, sequenced in a study of T cell responses to AZD1222 COVID-19 vaccine. Sequenced by immunoSEQ multiplex PCR; TCRdb stores in-frame clones only, minus some. This table has 170,000 or so clones, approximately 86% appearing once. The sample in question was peripheral blood, obtained on day 0 of AZD1222 vaccination. The receptors come from an adult in good health.

The chain has TRBV15 and TRBJ2-4; TRBD2 is a possible D gene (5 bases). Between the trimmed V and J ends, which lost 0 bases and 7 bases, there was a span of 19 bases. Germline V CDR1 and CDR2: LNHNV, YYDKDF (reference sequence). The CDR3 covers 17 residues. The CDR3 DNA reads TGTGCCACCAGCAGAGATTCGGCGGGCCGGGTAAATAACATTCAGTACTTC. Encoded protein: CATSRDSAGRVNNIQYF.

The rearrangement uses TRBV6-5 and TRBJ1-2; a weak D match, TRBD1 (5 bases). The CDR3 totals 13 residues. The germline gives CDR1 MNHEY, CDR2 SVGAGI. V lost 0 bases and J lost 7, with 9 bases in between. The DNA of the CDR3 is TGTGCCAGCAGTTACTCGGGGCCGGTTGGCTACACCTTC. Translation: CASSYSGPVGYTF.

This clone has just a few counts. V is TRBV2 and J is TRBJ1-1; tentative D call: TRBD1 (6 bases). This CDR3 is built from 17 residues. Germline assignment: CDR1 SNHLY and CDR2 FYNNEI. Trimming stripped 7 bases from V and 4 bases from J, with 25 bases between. CDR3 region: CASTIRGGPLGVTEAFF. DNA for the CDR3: TGTGCCAGCACCATTCGGGGGGGGCCCCTCGGGGTCACTGAAGCTTTCTTT.

The J gene is TRBJ2-7, the V gene TRBV3-1 (or the pseudogene TRBV3-2), with 8 bases fitting TRBD1. This CDR3 contains 16 residues. V was clipped by 0 bases and J by 4 bases; unmatched bases: 8. Germline V gives CDR1 LGHDT, CDR2 YNNKEL (reference sequence). CDR3 residues: CASSQDGQGAGYEQYF. The CDR3 nucleotides are TGTGCCAGCAGCCAAGATGGTCAGGGGGCAGGTTACGAGCAGTACTTC.

This clone has just a few counts. The chain combines TRBV7-9 with TRBJ2-1; 10 bases match TRBD2. CDR3 length: 13 amino acids. Germline lookup yields CDR1 SEHNR and CDR2 FQNEAQ (reference sequence). CDR3 DNA sequence: TGTGCTCCCTCTTCTAGCGGGGGAAATGAGCAGTTCTTC. This codes for CAPSSSGGNEQFF. Full variable domain (rest looked up from reference TRBV7-9 and TRBJ2-1): DTGVSQNPRHKITKRGQNVTFRCDPISEHNRLYWYRQTLGQGPEFLTYFQNEAQLEKSRLLSDRFSAERPKGSFSTLEIQRTEQGDSAMYLCAPSSSGGNEQFFGPGTRLTVL.

This chain uses TRBV18 with TRBJ2-5, with 9 bases that match TRBD2. The length of the CDR3 is 14 residues. J gave up 4 bases and V 3 bases, and 3 bases lay outside the gene matches. The germline CDR1 and CDR2 sequences are KGHSH and LQKENI. The CDR3, as DNA: TGTGCCAGCTCACCTAGCGGGAGCAGAGAGACCCAGTACTTC. Translated, it gives CASSPSGSRETQYF.

This chain links TRBV30 with TRBJ2-1; D not resolved. Germline CDR1 reads GTSNPN; CDR2 reads SVGIG (reference sequence). With 5 bases removed from V and 7 bases from J, the gap between germline ends came to 15 bases. The CDR3 is 13 amino acids. The DNA for the CDR3 is TGTGCCTGGGCACAGACCATAAGGAATGAGCAGTTCTTC. Its translation is CAWAQTIRNEQFF.

This clone was detected once. The chain links TRBV19 to TRBJ1-6, with unresolved D. This CDR3 comprises 18 residues. Germline assignment: CDR1 LNHDA and CDR2 SQIVND (reference sequence). The ends were cut back, 5 bases at V and 8 bases at J, with 25 bases in the middle. CDR3 bases: TGTGCCAGTAGTTTATATGGCAGCCGGTCGGCGGGTTATTCACCCCTCCACTTT. Protein: CASSLYGSRSAGYSPLHF. Variable domain in full (rest from reference TRBV19 and TRBJ1-6): DGGITQSPKYLFRKEGQNVTLSCEQNLNHDAMYWYRQDPGQGLRLIYYSQIVNDFQKGDIAEGYSVSREKKESFPLTVTSAQKNPTAFYLCASSLYGSRSAGYSPLHFGNGTRLTVT.

CDR3 coding DNA: TGTGCCTGGAGAGGCACAGGGAGGTATGGCTACACCTTC. Translated: CAWRGTGRYGYTF. The rearrangement joins TRBV30 to TRBJ1-2; possible D gene TRBD1, 6 bases. CDR3 size: 13 residues. V lost 3 bases and J 5 bases, leaving 13 bases between the germline ends. CDR1 and CDR2 from the germline V gene are GTSNPN and SVGIG (reference sequence). The entire variable domain, with the rest obtained from reference TRBV30 and TRBJ1-2, is as follows: SQTIHQWPATLVQPVGSPLSLECTVEGTSNPNLYWYRQAAGRGLQLLFYSVGIGQISSEVPQNLSASRPQDRQFILSSKKLLLSDSGFYLCAWRGTGRYGYTFGSGTRLTVV.

The chain carries TRBV18 and TRBJ1-4, with a weak D call TRBD1 (6 bases). CDR1 KGHSH and CDR2 LQKENI come from the germline V gene. This CDR3 is 16 amino acids long. With 3 bases removed from V and 8 bases from J, the gap between germline ends came to 19 bases. Here the CDR3 DNA reads TGTGCCAGCTCACCCTGGGAAGGGGGTCCAAGCGAAAAACTGTTTTTT. Protein sequence: CASSPWEGGPSEKLFF.

This chain joins TRBV7-3 and TRBJ2-3; tentatively, D is TRBD2 (5 bases). V was pared by 1 base and J by 2 bases, with 16 bases between. Germline loops: CDR1 SGHTA, CDR2 FQGTGA. This CDR3 contains 17 residues. The CDR3 is CASSLIGLTRDTDTQYF. CDR3 sequence (DNA): TGTGCCAGCAGCTTAATCGGTCTGACCCGGGACACAGATACGCAGTATTTT.

The rearrangement links TRBV7-9 to TRBJ2-7; tentative D call: TRBD2 (5 bases). The length of the CDR3 is 14 residues. Per germline, CDR1 SEHNR and CDR2 FQNEAQ (reference sequence). Trimming removed 5 bases at V and 2 bases at J, with 13 bases between. The CDR3 here is CASSRSGPTYEQYF. As DNA, the CDR3 is TGTGCCAGCAGCCGGAGCGGCCCCACCTACGAGCAGTACTTC.

The chain combines TRBV19 with TRBJ2-7; 11 positions agree with TRBD2. The CDR3 sequence is 16 residues long. V shed 3 bases, J shed 1 base, and the junction held 5 bases outside the gene matches. Germline CDR1 LNHDA, CDR2 SQIVND (reference sequence). The CDR3 reads CASSILRTSGSYEQYF. DNA of the CDR3: TGTGCCAGTAGTATCCTTCGGACTAGCGGGTCCTACGAGCAGTACTTC.

This clone was observed once. The chain combines TRBV5-1 with TRBJ2-1; 8 nucleotides agree with TRBD1. V shed 4 bases and J 2 bases; nucleotides not matched to a gene: 5. CDR3 length: 15 amino acids. Germline CDR1 and CDR2: SGHRS and YFSETQ. DNA for the CDR3: TGCGCCAGCAGCCCGACAGGGGAGGCCTACAATGAGCAGTTCTTC. This encodes CASSPTGEAYNEQFF. Filled out from reference TRBV5-1 and TRBJ2-1, the complete variable domain reads KAGVTQTPRYLIKTRGQQVTLSCSPISGHRSVSWYQQTPGQGLQFLFEYFSETQRNKGNFPGRFSGRQFSNSRSEMNVSTLELGDSALYLCASSPTGEAYNEQFFGPGTRLTVL.

The chain is built from TRBV7-9 and TRBJ2-2; TRBD1 agrees at 8 bases. V lost 5 bases and J lost 4; bases outside the gene matches: 6. Germline lookup yields CDR1 SEHNR and CDR2 FQNEAQ (reference sequence). The CDR3 spans 15 residues. CDR3 nucleotide sequence: TGTGCCAGCAGCGGAGGACAGGGAGGCACCGGGGAGCTGTTTTTT. It yields the protein CASSGGQGGTGELFF.

The chain couples TRBV19 to TRBJ1-1; no reliable D call. This CDR3 is built from 15 residues. Trimming took 5 bases from V and 4 from J, leaving 17 bases between them. Germline CDR1 LNHDA, CDR2 SQIVND (reference sequence). The CDR3 nucleotides are TGTGCCAGTAGTCCCCGTCTCCATACCGGCACTGAAGCTTTCTTT. This translates into CASSPRLHTGTEAFF.

The chain carries TRBV6-5 and TRBJ2-2; 8 bases fit TRBD2. Germline assignment: CDR1 MNHEY and CDR2 SVGAGI. This CDR3 comprises 15 residues. Trimming removed 5 bases from V and 7 bases from J; junction bases left unmatched: 9. CDR3 sequence reads: CASSPPAGAGGELFF. The DNA for the CDR3 is TGTGCCAGCAGTCCACCAGCGGGAGCGGGCGGGGAGCTGTTTTTT.

The genes are TRBV5-1 and TRBJ1-3; tentative D call: TRBD1 (6 bases). This CDR3 is 14 amino acids long. The V gene's germline CDR1 is SGHRS and CDR2 YFSETQ. Deletions cut 2 bases from V and 4 bases from J, with 10 bases between. Written as DNA, the CDR3 is TGCGCCAGCAGCTTCCCAGGGGAAGGAAACACCATATATTTT. Its protein product is CASSFPGEGNTIYF.

The rearrangement uses TRBV5-3 and TRBJ1-2; D gene uncertain. TRBV5-3 has ORF status, its function being uncertain. V was shortened by 3 bases and J by 2 bases, with 17 bases between the two germline ends. The CDR3 totals 16 residues. CDR3 nucleotides: TGTGCCAGAAGCTATCCGCCCAGGCACAGCAACTATGGCTACACCTTC. Protein sequence: CARSYPPRHSNYGYTF.

The V gene is TRBV4-2, the J gene TRBJ2-2; D ambiguous. There are 16 residues in the CDR3. Germline values: CDR1 LGHNA, CDR2 YNFKEQ. With 0 bases removed from V and 8 bases from J, the gap between germline ends came to 16 bases. CDR3 loop: CASSQDNGRPGGELFF. The CDR3 bases are TGTGCCAGCAGCCAAGATAACGGTAGACCCGGGGGGGAGCTGTTTTTT.

The chain combines TRBV25-1 with TRBJ2-7, with TRBD1 matching 7 bases. CDR3 length equals 14 residues. The germline gives CDR1 MGHDK, CDR2 SYGVNS. Unmatched junction bases numbered 3, after V lost 4 bases and J lost 0 bases. CDR3 DNA: TGTGCCAGCAGTGTGGGACAGTTCTCCTACGAGCAGTACTTC. It translates to CASSVGQFSYEQYF.

The V gene is TRBV30, the J gene TRBJ1-2; D not resolved. There are 9 residues in the CDR3. Per germline, CDR1 GTSNPN and CDR2 SVGIG (reference sequence). The ends were cut back, 7 bases at V and 13 bases at J, with 13 bases in the middle. The CDR3 sequence: CASPPLGTF. The CDR3 region has the DNA TGTGCCTCCCCCCCCTTAGGCACCTTC.

The chain is built from TRBV28 and TRBJ1-2; D ambiguous. The CDR3 has 15 amino acids. Between the trimmed V and J ends, which lost 2 bases and 4 bases, there was a span of 14 bases. Per the germline V gene, CDR1 is MDHEN and CDR2 is SYDVKM. The CDR3 bases are TGTGCCAGCAGTTTAGTCGATCACGAAGTCTATGGCTACACCTTC. This codes for CASSLVDHEVYGYTF.